The TCR beta chain described here comes from a study of blood T cell repertoires in COVID-19. Study-level background: Samples taken during acute and convalescent COVID-19 were collected in the United States, Italy and Spain. In each case, the material was cDNA or gDNA derived from T cells, B-cell-depleted T cells, or PBMCs.

CDR3 length: 15 residues. Looked up from germline, CDR1 is SEHNR and CDR2 is FQNEAQ (reference sequence). V was cut by 1 base and J by 8 bases, with 14 bases left in between. The assay was immunoSEQ multiplex PCR, and TCRdb's table has in-frame clones only and misses some. The table shows under 350,000 clones, with 85% to 90% occurring only once. A single count supports this clone. This clonotype was sampled from a man aged 40-50 years with acute or convalescent COVID-19. The sequencing sample was made of peripheral blood. V usage is TRBV7-9 and J usage is TRBJ1-4; D not certain. CDR3 sequence (DNA): TGTGCCAGCAGCTTAGAAACACCGGAGTCCGAAAAACTGTTTTTT. The encoded protein is CASSLETPESEKLFF.